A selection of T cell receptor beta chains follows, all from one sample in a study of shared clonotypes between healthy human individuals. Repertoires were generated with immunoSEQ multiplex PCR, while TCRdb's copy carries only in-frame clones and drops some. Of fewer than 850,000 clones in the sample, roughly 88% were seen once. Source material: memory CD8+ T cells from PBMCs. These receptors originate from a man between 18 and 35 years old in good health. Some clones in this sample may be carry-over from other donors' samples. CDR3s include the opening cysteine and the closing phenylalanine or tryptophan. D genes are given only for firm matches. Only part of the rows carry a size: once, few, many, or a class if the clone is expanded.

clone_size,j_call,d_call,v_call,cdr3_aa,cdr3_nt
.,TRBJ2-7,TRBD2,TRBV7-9,CASSLAGTSGSYEQYF,TGTGCCAGCAGCTTAGCAGGGACTAGCGGATCCTACGAGCAGTACTTC
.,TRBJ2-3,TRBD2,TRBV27,CASSGLAGGTSTDTQYF,TGTGCCAGCAGCGGACTAGCGGGAGGAACTAGCACAGATACGCAGTATTTT
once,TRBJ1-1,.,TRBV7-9,CASSSGRGTEAFF,TGTGCCAGCAGCTCCGGACGGGGGACTGAAGCTTTCTTT
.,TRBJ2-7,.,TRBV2,CASSPDSGDEQYF,TGTGCCAGCAGCCCGGACAGTGGTGACGAGCAGTACTTC
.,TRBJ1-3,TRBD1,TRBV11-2,CASRGRGETGPSSGNTIYF,TGTGCCAGTAGGGGACGGGGGGAGACAGGGCCAAGCTCTGGAAACACCATATATTTT
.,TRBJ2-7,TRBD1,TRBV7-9,CASSLSPGQGTHEQYF,TGTGCCAGCAGCTTAAGCCCGGGACAGGGAACCCACGAGCAGTACTTC
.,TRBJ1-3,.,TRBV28,CASNPGGTGNTIYF,TGTGCCAGCAACCCGGGGGGGACGGGAAACACCATATATTTT
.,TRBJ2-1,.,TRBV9,CASSVGGNSYNEQFF,TGTGCCAGCAGCGTAGGAGGAAACTCCTACAATGAGCAGTTCTTC
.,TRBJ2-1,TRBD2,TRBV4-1,CASSQDSLAGTNEQFF,TGCGCCAGCAGCCAAGATTCCCTAGCGGGGACCAATGAGCAGTTCTTC
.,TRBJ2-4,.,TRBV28,CASSLSIQEGEEAKNIQYF,TGTGCCAGCAGTTTATCAATACAGGAGGGCGAGGAAGCCAAAAACATTCAGTACTTC
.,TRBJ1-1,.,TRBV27,CASSRTTGAEAFF,TGTGCCAGCAGTCGCACGACAGGAGCTGAAGCTTTCTTT
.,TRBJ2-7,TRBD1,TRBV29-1,CSVEELQGAHEQYF,TGCAGCGTTGAAGAATTACAGGGGGCTCACGAGCAGTACTTC
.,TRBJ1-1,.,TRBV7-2,CASSIPGSEAFF,TGTGCCAGCAGCATCCCGGGATCCGAAGCTTTCTTT
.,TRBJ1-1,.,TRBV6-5,CASTGVMNTEAFF,TGTGCCAGCACAGGGGTCATGAACACTGAAGCTTTCTTT
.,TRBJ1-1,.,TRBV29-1,CSVEPRDVNTEAFF,TGCAGCGTTGAACCCCGGGACGTGAACACTGAAGCTTTCTTT
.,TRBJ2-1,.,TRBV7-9,CASSPKEGGHYNEQFF,TGTGCCAGCAGCCCAAAAGAGGGAGGCCATTACAATGAGCAGTTCTTC
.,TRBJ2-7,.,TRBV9,CASSVGGRGAYEQYF,TGTGCCAGCAGCGTAGGTGGCAGGGGAGCCTACGAGCAGTACTTC
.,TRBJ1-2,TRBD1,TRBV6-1,CASSGTGAPSNYGYTF,TGTGCCAGCAGTGGTACAGGGGCCCCCTCTAACTATGGCTACACCTTC
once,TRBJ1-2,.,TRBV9,CASSVGGKPPNYGYTF,TGTGCCAGCAGCGTAGGGGGCAAGCCGCCTAACTATGGCTACACCTTC
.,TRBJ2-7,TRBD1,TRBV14,CASSHWDRATYEQYF,TGTGCCAGCAGCCACTGGGACAGGGCCACCTACGAGCAGTACTTC
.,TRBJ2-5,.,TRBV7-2,CASSLLGRAETQYF,TGTGCCAGCAGCTTACTGGGCCGGGCGGAGACCCAGTACTTC
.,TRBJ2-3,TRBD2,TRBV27,CASSHGTSGTDTQYF,TGTGCCAGCAGTCACGGGACTAGCGGGACAGATACGCAGTATTTT
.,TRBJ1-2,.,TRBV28,CASSFRVDYGYTF,TGTGCCAGCAGTTTTCGGGTGGACTATGGCTACACCTTC
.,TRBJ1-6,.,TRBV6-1,CASSEGHLYNSPLHF,TGTGCCAGCAGTGAGGGACACCTTTATAATTCACCCCTCCACTTT
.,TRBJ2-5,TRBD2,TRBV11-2,CASSLGLLAVQETQYF,TGTGCCAGCAGCTTAGGACTACTAGCGGTCCAAGAGACCCAGTACTTC
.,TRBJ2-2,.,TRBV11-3,CASSTTVNTGELFF,TGTGCCAGCAGCACGACAGTGAACACCGGGGAGCTGTTTTTT
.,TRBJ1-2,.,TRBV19,CASSLRADGGGYTF,TGTGCCAGTAGTCTCCGGGCCGACGGGGGAGGCTACACCTTC
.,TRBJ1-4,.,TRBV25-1,CASSELWGVGEKLFF,TGTGCCAGCAGTGAATTATGGGGGGTCGGGGAAAAACTGTTTTTT
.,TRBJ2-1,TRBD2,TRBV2,CASREAPYNEQFF,TGTGCCAGCCGGGAGGCCCCCTACAATGAGCAGTTCTTC
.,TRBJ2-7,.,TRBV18,CASSPNERGKGLYEQYF,TGTGCCAGCTCACCAAACGAGCGCGGCAAGGGCCTATACGAGCAGTACTTC
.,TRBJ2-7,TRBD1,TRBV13,CASSSKDRDSEQYF,TGTGCCAGCAGCTCGAAGGACAGGGACTCCGAGCAGTACTTC
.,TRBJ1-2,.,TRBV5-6,CASSFGGILMPGYTF,TGTGCCAGCAGCTTTGGGGGCATCCTGATGCCCGGCTACACCTTC
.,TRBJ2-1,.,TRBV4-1,CASSPRPGDPMSSYNEQFF,TGCGCCAGCAGCCCCCGCCCCGGAGACCCCATGAGCTCCTACAATGAGCAGTTCTTC
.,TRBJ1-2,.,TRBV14,CASSPGPRNGYTF,TGTGCCAGCAGCCCGGGTCCTCGCAATGGCTACACCTTC
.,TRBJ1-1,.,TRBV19,CASSYRVQRNTEAFF,TGTGCCAGTAGTTACAGGGTTCAGAGAAACACTGAAGCTTTCTTT
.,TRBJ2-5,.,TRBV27,CASSWGIGWETQYF,TGTGCCAGCAGTTGGGGCATTGGTTGGGAGACCCAGTACTTC
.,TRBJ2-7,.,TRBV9,CASSVAGYSSYEQYF,TGTGCCAGCAGCGTAGCAGGGTACAGCTCCTACGAGCAGTACTTC
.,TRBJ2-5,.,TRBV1,CTSSQAARGPSVSNYQETQYF,TGCACCAGCAGCCAGGCTGCGAGGGGTCCGTCGGTCAGCAACTACCAAGAGACCCAGTACTTC
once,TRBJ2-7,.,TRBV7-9,CASSVAVGKESSYEQYF,TGTGCCAGCAGCGTAGCAGTGGGAAAGGAAAGCTCCTACGAGCAGTACTTC
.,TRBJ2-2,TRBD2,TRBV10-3,CAITPARGLAGRTGELFF,TGTGCCATCACCCCGGCGCGGGGACTAGCGGGGCGCACCGGGGAGCTGTTTTTT
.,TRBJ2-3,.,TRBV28,CASSTRVLQDTQYF,TGTGCCAGCAGTACTAGGGTTCTACAAGATACGCAGTATTTT
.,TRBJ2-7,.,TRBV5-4,CASSLGEVSYEQYF,TGTGCCAGCAGCTTGGGTGAGGTCTCCTACGAGCAGTACTTC
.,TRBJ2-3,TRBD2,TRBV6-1,CASSGFSGRALDTQYF,TGTGCCAGCAGTGGCTTTAGCGGGAGGGCCCTAGATACGCAGTATTTT
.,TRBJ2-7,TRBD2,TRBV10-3,CAIRSGLAGVTSSYEQYF,TGTGCCATCAGATCGGGACTAGCGGGAGTCACGTCCTCCTACGAGCAGTACTTC
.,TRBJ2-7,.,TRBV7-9,CASSTSGFSYEQYF,TGTGCCAGCAGCACCTCAGGGTTTTCCTACGAGCAGTACTTC
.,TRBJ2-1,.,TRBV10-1,CASSESTRGEQFF,TGCGCCAGCAGTGAGTCGACTAGAGGTGAGCAGTTCTTC
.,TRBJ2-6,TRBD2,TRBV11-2,CASSSEFGGGPTGANVLTF,TGTGCCAGCAGCTCCGAGTTCGGGGGAGGGCCAACTGGGGCCAACGTCCTGACTTTC
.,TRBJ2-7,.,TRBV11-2,CASTRGLGREDEQYF,TGTGCCAGCACCAGGGGGCTCGGGAGGGAGGACGAGCAGTACTTC
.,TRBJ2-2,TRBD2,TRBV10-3,CAISEPSGGRLNTGELFF,TGTGCCATCAGTGAGCCGAGCGGGGGAAGACTCAACACCGGGGAGCTGTTTTTT
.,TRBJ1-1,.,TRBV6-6,CASSSGGSAFF,TGTGCCAGCAGTTCGGGGGGTTCAGCTTTCTTT